This TCR beta chain was captured by sequencing in a study of cytomegalovirus exposure and HLA in healthy donors. The donors, nominally healthy at sampling, likely had unrecorded immune exposures. The study's findings and limits: Diagnosis of cytomegalovirus status made by the classifier reportedly showed high specificity and sensitivity. A later analysis linked a missense DCLRE1C variant to TCR beta V- and J-gene trimming. Presence/absence analyses took donor sequencing depth as roughly uniform.

The study ran its PCR with 60 Vbeta and 13 Jbeta primers. Data came from immunoSEQ multiplex PCR; TCRdb stores just in-frame clones and leaves some out. The table lists 50,000 to 75,000 clones, about four fifths of them singletons, with about 4% in the top ten. Trimming stripped 1 base from V and 5 bases from J, with 14 bases between. CDR1 is LNHNV, CDR2 YYDKDF, per germline (reference sequence). This CDR3 comprises 16 residues. A note on this clone: Its antigen is unidentified.

This chain connects TRBV15 to TRBJ2-2; no clear D gene. The specimen was PBMCs. This clonotype was sampled from a woman in her 40s in good health and CMV-seronegative. The CDR3 sequence: CATSRVPQLRTGELFF. CDR3 DNA: TGTGCCACCAGCAGAGTACCTCAGCTGAGGACCGGGGAGCTGTTTTTT.